These T cell receptor beta chains were read from a single sample in a study of Graves' ophthalmopathy and Graves' hyperthyroidism. TCRdb recomputed calls from the multiplex PCR reads with MiXCR, one row per CDR3 protein. The table includes 650,000 to 800,000 distinct CDR3 sequences, 35% to 45% detected once. Source material: peripheral blood. These receptors originate from an adult man with Graves' ophthalmopathy. Each CDR3 is given with its conserved first and last residue. D genes are given only for firm matches. Size tells how often a clone was seen (once, few, many) or the class of an expanded clone, and some rows leave it out.

len: 13; v_gene: TRBV10-3; j_gene: TRBJ1-1; d_gene: .; abundance: .; CDR3nt: TGTGCCATCAGTGACAGGGGCACAGAAGAAGCTTTCTTT; CDR3aa: CAISDRGTEEAFF
len: 16; v_gene: TRBV15; j_gene: TRBJ2-7; d_gene: .; abundance: .; CDR3nt: TGTGCCACCAGCAGAGATGGGGGCGGGACATTCTACGAGCAGTACTTC; CDR3aa: CATSRDGGGTFYEQYF
len: 12; v_gene: TRBV6-4; j_gene: TRBJ1-1; d_gene: .; abundance: many; CDR3nt: TGTGCCAGCAGTGACGACCGGGGGCTAGCTTTCTTT; CDR3aa: CASSDDRGLAFF
len: 11; v_gene: TRBV7-4; j_gene: TRBJ1-3; d_gene: .; abundance: .; CDR3nt: TGTGCCAGCGACCTTGGGGACACCATATATTTT; CDR3aa: CASDLGDTIYF
len: 14; v_gene: TRBV5-1; j_gene: TRBJ2-7; d_gene: .; abundance: many; CDR3nt: TGCGCCAGCAGCTTGGACCGAACCTCCTACGAGCAGTACTTC; CDR3aa: CASSLDRTSYEQYF
len: 18; v_gene: TRBV5-1; j_gene: TRBJ2-7; d_gene: TRBD1; abundance: few; CDR3nt: TGCGCCAGCAGCGAGGGACAGGGGTCAGGAACTCTCCCCCGGGGGCAGTACTTC; CDR3aa: CASSEGQGSGTLPRGQYF
len: 11; v_gene: TRBV30; j_gene: TRBJ1-2; d_gene: .; abundance: .; CDR3nt: TGTGCCTCTATCAGGGACTATGGCTACACCTTC; CDR3aa: CASIRDYGYTF
len: 13; v_gene: TRBV6-1; j_gene: TRBJ1-4; d_gene: .; abundance: .; CDR3nt: TGTGCCAGCACCCAGGGATATGGGGAAAAACTGTTTTTT; CDR3aa: CASTQGYGEKLFF
len: 14; v_gene: TRBV19; j_gene: TRBJ2-1; d_gene: TRBD1; abundance: .; CDR3nt: TGTGCCAGTAGTATATTAGACAGGGGAGGTGAGCAGTTCTTC; CDR3aa: CASSILDRGGEQFF
len: 13; v_gene: TRBV20-1; j_gene: TRBJ2-7; d_gene: .; abundance: many; CDR3nt: TGCAGTGCTAGGAATATGGGTCTCTACGAGCAGTACTTC; CDR3aa: CSARNMGLYEQYF
len: 15; v_gene: TRBV5-1; j_gene: TRBJ2-7; d_gene: TRBD2; abundance: many; CDR3nt: TGCGCCAGCAGCCTTAGCGGGACCTTCTCCTACGAGCAGTACTTC; CDR3aa: CASSLSGTFSYEQYF
len: 15; v_gene: TRBV7-8; j_gene: TRBJ1-4; d_gene: TRBD1; abundance: few; CDR3nt: TGTGCCAGCAGCCCTGGGACAGCCCGAAATGAAAAACTGTTTTTT; CDR3aa: CASSPGTARNEKLFF
len: 15; v_gene: TRBV24-1; j_gene: TRBJ2-2; d_gene: .; abundance: many; CDR3nt: TGTGCCACCAAAGGAAAAGCCTCGGGCACCGGGGAGCTGTTTTTT; CDR3aa: CATKGKASGTGELFF
len: 14; v_gene: TRBV5-1; j_gene: TRBJ1-1; d_gene: .; abundance: few; CDR3nt: TGTGCCAGCAGCTTGTACCCTATCGGGACTGAAGCTTTCTTT; CDR3aa: CASSLYPIGTEAFF